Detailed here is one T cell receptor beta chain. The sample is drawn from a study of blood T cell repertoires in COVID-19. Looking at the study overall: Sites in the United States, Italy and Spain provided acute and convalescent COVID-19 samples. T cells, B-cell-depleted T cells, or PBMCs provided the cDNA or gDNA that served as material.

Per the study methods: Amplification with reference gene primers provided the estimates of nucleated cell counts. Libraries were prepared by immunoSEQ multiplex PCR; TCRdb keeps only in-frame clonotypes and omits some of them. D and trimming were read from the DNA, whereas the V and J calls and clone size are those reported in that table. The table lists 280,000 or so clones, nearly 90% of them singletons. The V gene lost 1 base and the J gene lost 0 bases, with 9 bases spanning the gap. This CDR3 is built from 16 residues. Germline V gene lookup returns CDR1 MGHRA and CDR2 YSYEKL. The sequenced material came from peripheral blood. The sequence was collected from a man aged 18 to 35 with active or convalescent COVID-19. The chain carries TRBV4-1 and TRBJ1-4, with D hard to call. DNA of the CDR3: TGCGCCAGCAGCCAAGGTATGGGAGCAACTAATGAAAAACTGTTTTTT. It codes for CASSQGMGATNEKLFF.